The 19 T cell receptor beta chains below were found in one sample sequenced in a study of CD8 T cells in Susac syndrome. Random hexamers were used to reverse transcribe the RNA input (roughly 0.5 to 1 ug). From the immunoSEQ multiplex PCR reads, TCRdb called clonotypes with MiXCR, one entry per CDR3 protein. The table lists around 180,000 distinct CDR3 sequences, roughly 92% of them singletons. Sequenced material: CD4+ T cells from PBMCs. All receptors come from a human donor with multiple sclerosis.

This CDR3 reads CASSVGREAETQYF. CDR3 DNA sequence: TGTGCCAGCAGCGTCGGCAGGGAGGCAGAGACCCAGTACTTC. The J gene is TRBJ2-5, the V gene TRBV7-2, with a tentative D call TRBD2 (6 bases). There are 14 residues in the CDR3. V lost 5 bases and J lost 4, with 14 bases in between. Germline lookup yields CDR1 SGHTA and CDR2 FQGNSA.

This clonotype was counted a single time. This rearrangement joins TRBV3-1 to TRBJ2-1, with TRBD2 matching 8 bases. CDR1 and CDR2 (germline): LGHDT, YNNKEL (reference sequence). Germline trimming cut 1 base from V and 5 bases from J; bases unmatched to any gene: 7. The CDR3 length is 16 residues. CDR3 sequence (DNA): TGTGCCAGCAGCCAAGGTGAGACTAGCGACCACAATGAGCAGTTCTTC. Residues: CASSQGETSDHNEQFF.

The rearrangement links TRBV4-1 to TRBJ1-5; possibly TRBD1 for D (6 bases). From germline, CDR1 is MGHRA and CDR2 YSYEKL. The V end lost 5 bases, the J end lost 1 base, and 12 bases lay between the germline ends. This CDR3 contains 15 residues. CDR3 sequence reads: CASSIGQTSNQPQHF. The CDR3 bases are TGCGCCAGCAGCATTGGACAGACCAGCAATCAGCCCCAGCATTTT.

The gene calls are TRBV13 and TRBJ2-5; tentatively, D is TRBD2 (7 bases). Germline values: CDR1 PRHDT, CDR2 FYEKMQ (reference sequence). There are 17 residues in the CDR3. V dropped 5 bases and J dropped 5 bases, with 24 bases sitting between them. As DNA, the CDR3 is TGTGCCAGCAGCCATAGGACAGCGAGACTAGCCGGGGAGACCCAGTACTTC. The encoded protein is CASSHRTARLAGETQYF.

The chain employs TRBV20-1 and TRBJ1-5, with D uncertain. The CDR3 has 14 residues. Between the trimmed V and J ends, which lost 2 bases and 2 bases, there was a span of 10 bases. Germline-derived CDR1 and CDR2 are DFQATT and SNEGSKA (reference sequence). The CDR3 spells CSARQQPGNQPQHF. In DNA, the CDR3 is TGCAGTGCTAGACAACAACCCGGCAATCAGCCCCAGCATTTT.

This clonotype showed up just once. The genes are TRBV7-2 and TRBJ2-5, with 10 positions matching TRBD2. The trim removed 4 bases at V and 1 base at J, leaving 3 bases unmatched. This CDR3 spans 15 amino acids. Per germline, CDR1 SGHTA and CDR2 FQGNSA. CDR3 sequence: CASSSRTSGQETQYF. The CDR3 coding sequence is TGTGCCAGCAGCTCCCGGACTAGCGGCCAAGAGACCCAGTACTTC.

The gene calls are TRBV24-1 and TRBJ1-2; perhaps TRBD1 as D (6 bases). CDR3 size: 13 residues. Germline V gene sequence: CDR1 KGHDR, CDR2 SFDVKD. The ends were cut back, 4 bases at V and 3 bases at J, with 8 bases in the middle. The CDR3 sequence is CATSDSGDYGYTF. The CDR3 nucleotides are TGTGCCACCAGTGACTCAGGGGACTATGGCTACACCTTC.

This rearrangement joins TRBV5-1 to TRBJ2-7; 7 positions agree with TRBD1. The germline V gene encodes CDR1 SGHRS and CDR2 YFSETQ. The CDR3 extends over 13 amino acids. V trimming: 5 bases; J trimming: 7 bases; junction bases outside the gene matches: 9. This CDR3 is CASRNTGAGEQYF. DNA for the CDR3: TGCGCCAGCAGAAACACAGGGGCTGGAGAGCAGTACTTC. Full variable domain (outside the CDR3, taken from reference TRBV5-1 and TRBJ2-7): KAGVTQTPRYLIKTRGQQVTLSCSPISGHRSVSWYQQTPGQGLQFLFEYFSETQRNKGNFPGRFSGRQFSNSRSEMNVSTLELGDSALYLCASRNTGAGEQYFGPGTRLTVT.

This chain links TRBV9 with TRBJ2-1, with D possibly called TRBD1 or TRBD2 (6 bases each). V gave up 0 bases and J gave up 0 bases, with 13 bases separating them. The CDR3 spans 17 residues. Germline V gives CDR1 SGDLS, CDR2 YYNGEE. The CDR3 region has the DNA TGTGCCAGCAGCGTAGGTGGCGGGACAAGCTCCTACAATGAGCAGTTCTTC. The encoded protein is CASSVGGGTSSYNEQFF. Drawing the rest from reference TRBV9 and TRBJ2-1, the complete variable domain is DSGVTQTPKHLITATGQRVTLRCSPRSGDLSVYWYQQSLDQGLQFLIQYYNGEERAKGNILERFSAQQFPDLHSELNLSSLELGDSALYFCASSVGGGTSSYNEQFFGPGTRLTVL.

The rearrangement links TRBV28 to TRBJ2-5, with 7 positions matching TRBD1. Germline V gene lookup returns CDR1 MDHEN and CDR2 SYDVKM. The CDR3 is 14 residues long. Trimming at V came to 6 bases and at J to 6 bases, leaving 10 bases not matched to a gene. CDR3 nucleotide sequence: TGTGCCAGCAGCGACAGGGTGATTAGGAAGACCCAGTACTTC. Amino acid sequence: CASSDRVIRKTQYF.

The CDR3 DNA follows: TGCAGTGCGGGTCGAGGGTTTGATGGCTACACCTTC. As protein: CSAGRGFDGYTF. The rearrangement links TRBV20-1 to TRBJ1-2; the D is unclear. This CDR3 has 12 residues. Trimming took off 6 bases at V and 6 bases at J, with 14 bases between the two ends. Germline loops: CDR1 DFQATT, CDR2 SNEGSKA (reference sequence).

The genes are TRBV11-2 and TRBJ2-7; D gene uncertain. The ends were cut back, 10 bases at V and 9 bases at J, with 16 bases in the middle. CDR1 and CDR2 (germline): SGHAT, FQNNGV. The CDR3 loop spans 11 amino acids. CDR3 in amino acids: CATASPPRQYF. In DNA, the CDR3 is TGTGCCACCGCCTCGCCCCCGCGGCAGTACTTC.

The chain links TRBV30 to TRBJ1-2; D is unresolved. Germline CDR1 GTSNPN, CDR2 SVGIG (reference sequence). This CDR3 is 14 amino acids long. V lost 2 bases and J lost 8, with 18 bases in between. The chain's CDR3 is CAWSWAGSGIGYTF. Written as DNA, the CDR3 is TGTGCCTGGAGTTGGGCAGGCTCGGGAATCGGCTACACCTTC.

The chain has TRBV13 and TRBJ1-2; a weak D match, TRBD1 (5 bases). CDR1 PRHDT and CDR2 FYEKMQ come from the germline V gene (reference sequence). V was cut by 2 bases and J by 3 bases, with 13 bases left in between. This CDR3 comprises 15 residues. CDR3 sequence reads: CASSLSAGLHYGYTF. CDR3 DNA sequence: TGTGCCAGCAGCTTATCGGCAGGGCTTCACTATGGCTACACCTTC.

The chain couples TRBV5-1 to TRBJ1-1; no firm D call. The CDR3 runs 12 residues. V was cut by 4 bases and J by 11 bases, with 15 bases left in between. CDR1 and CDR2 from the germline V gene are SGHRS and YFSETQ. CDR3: CASSPDGRVAFF. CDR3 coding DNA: TGCGCCAGCAGCCCGGACGGTCGGGTGGCTTTCTTT. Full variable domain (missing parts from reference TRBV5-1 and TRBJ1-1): KAGVTQTPRYLIKTRGQQVTLSCSPISGHRSVSWYQQTPGQGLQFLFEYFSETQRNKGNFPGRFSGRQFSNSRSEMNVSTLELGDSALYLCASSPDGRVAFFGQGTRLTVV.

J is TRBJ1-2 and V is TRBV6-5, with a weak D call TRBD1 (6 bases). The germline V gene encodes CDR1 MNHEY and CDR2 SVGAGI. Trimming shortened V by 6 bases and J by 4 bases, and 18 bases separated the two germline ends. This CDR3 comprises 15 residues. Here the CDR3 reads CASRVGGHATYGYTF. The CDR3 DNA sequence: TGTGCCAGCAGAGTCGGGGGACACGCAACCTATGGCTACACCTTC.

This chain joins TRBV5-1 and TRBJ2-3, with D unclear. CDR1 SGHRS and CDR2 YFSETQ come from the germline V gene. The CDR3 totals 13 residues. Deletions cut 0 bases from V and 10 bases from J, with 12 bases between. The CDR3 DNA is TGCGCCAGCAGCTTGGCCGACCATCTCCCGCAGTATTTT. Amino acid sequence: CASSLADHLPQYF.

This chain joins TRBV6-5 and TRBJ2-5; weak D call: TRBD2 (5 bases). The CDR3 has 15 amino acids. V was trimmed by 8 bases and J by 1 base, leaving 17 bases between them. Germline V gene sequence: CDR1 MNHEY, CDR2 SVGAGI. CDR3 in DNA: TGTGCCAGCTCCCCCCGGGGTGACCCCCAAGAGACCCAGTACTTC. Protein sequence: CASSPRGDPQETQYF.

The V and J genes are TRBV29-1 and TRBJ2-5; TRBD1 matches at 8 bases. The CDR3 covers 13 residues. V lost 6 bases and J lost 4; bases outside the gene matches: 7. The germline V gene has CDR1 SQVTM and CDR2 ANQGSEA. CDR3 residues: CSVATGAPETQYF. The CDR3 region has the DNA TGCAGCGTCGCGACAGGGGCGCCAGAGACCCAGTACTTC.